A selection of T cell receptor beta chains follows, all from one sample in a study of blood T cell repertoires in COVID-19. Profiled with immunoSEQ multiplex PCR; TCRdb holds only in-frame clones, not every one. The sample yields 450,000 to 500,000 clones, around 85% seen once. Sequencing used PBMCs or T cells enriched from blood (not recorded which). These receptors were obtained from an older woman who had recovered from COVID-19. Both conserved end residues are part of each CDR3. D genes are given only for firm matches. Clone size, where shown, is once, few, many, or a class for clones that have expanded.

cdr3_length d_call clone_size j_call v_call cdr3_nt cdr3_aa
14 . . TRBJ2-1 TRBV11-3 TGTGCCAGCAGCTTGAGGGGGATGCTCGATGAGCAGTTCTTC CASSLRGMLDEQFF
13 TRBD1 . TRBJ1-2 TRBV4-1 TGCGCCAGCAGTCCACAGGGGTCGGAAGGCTACACCTTC CASSPQGSEGYTF
14 . . TRBJ2-1 TRBV7-2 TGTGCCAGCAGCTTAGCGGCAGGGTATCATGAGCAGTTCTTC CASSLAAGYHEQFF
15 . . TRBJ2-3 TRBV4-1 TGCGCCAGCAGCCAAGCCCAGATCGTCGTGGATACGCAGTATTTT CASSQAQIVVDTQYF
15 . . TRBJ1-3 TRBV5-6 TGTGCCAGCAGCTTCCAGGGATACTCTGGAAACACCATATATTTT CASSFQGYSGNTIYF
15 TRBD2 . TRBJ2-3 TRBV10-3 TGTGCCATCAGATGGGGGACTAGCGGGGTCGATACGCAGTATTTT CAIRWGTSGVDTQYF
13 . . TRBJ1-3 TRBV11-2 TGTGCCAGCAGCTCTAACTCTGGAAACACCATATATTTT CASSSNSGNTIYF
15 . . TRBJ1-4 TRBV18 TGTGCCAGCTCACCGGGGACGGACTATAATGAAAAACTGTTTTTT CASSPGTDYNEKLFF
14 . . TRBJ1-1 TRBV19 TGTGCCAGTAAGGTGGCGGGGATGAACACTGAAGCTTTCTTT CASKVAGMNTEAFF
15 . . TRBJ1-2 TRBV24-1 TGTGCCACCAGTGATGGAACAGGGATTAACTATGGCTACACCTTC CATSDGTGINYGYTF
15 . . TRBJ2-5 TRBV18 TGTGCCAGCTCACCAAACCAGGGTCTGGGGGAGACCCAGTACTTC CASSPNQGLGETQYF
13 TRBD1 . TRBJ2-3 TRBV29-1 TGCAGCGTTGGGGACAGGGCCACAGATACGCAGTATTTT CSVGDRATDTQYF
14 TRBD1 . TRBJ2-1 TRBV18 TGTGCCAGCTCACCAGTTCAGGGGGAAGGTGAGCAGTTCTTC CASSPVQGEGEQFF
13 . . TRBJ1-6 TRBV18 TGTGCCAGCTCACGGCAGTGGAATTCACCCCTCCACTTT CASSRQWNSPLHF
17 TRBD1 once TRBJ2-2 TRBV9 TGTGCCAGCAGCGTAGCTCTCATGGACAGGGCAGGTGGGGAGCTGTTTTTT CASSVALMDRAGGELFF
14 . . TRBJ2-4 TRBV2 TGTGCCAGCACCGTCGGGACATCGGGAAACATTCAGTACTTC CASTVGTSGNIQYF
14 TRBD1 . TRBJ1-3 TRBV27 TGTGCCAGCAGTTCAGGGGGCTCGGGAAACACCATATATTTT CASSSGGSGNTIYF